Listed here is a single TCR beta chain. This record belongs to a study of cytomegalovirus exposure and HLA in healthy donors. The overall study: Falling in the Caucasian-associated ancestry cluster were about four fifths of approximately 400 genotyped donors.

Primers for the PCR totalled 60 Vbeta and 13 Jbeta. TCRdb keeps only in-frame clones here, not all; method: immunoSEQ multiplex PCR. The sample comprises more than 100,000 clones, 75% to 90% of which are singletons, and 2.1% rests with the top ten. The CDR3 is 14 residues long. The germline CDR1 and CDR2 sequences are LNHDA and SQIVND (reference sequence). Trimming removed 9 bases from V and 2 bases from J, with 16 bases in between. J is TRBJ1-2 and V is TRBV19, with D uncertain. The source of this sequence is a man younger than 45 in good health and CMV-seronegative. Sequencing was done on a sample of PBMCs. CDR3 sequence: CARGHGIENYGYTF. CDR3 sequence (DNA): TGTGCCAGGGGCCACGGGATAGAGAACTATGGCTACACCTTC.